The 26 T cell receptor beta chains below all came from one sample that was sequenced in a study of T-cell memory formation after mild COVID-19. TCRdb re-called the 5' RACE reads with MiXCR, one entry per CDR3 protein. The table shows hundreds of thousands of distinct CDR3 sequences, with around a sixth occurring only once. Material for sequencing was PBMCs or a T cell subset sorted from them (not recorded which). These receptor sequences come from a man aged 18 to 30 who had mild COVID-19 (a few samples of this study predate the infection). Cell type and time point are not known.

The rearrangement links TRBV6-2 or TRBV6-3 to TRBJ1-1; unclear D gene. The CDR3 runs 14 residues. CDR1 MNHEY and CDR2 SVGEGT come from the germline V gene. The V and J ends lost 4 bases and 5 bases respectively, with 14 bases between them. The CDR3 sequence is CASSFPTSTTEAFF. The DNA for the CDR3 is TGTGCCAGCAGTTTCCCTACGTCGACGACTGAAGCTTTCTTT.

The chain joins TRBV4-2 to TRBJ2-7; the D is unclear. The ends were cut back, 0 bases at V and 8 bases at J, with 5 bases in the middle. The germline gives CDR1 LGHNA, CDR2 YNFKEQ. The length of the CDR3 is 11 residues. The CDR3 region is CASSQERQQYF. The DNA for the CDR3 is TGTGCCAGCAGCCAAGAACGCCAGCAGTACTTC.

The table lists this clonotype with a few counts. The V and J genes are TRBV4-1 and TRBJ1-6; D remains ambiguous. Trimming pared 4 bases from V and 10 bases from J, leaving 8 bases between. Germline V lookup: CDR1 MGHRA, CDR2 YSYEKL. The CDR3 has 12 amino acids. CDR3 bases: TGCGCCAGCAGCCTAATGGGGTCACCCCTCCACTTT. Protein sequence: CASSLMGSPLHF.

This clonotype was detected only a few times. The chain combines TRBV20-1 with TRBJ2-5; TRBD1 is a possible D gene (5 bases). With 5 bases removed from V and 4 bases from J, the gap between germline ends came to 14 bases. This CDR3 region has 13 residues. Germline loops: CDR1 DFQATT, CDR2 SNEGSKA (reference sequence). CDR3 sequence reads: CSALGVLSETQYF. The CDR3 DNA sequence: TGCAGTGCTTTAGGGGTTCTCTCAGAGACCCAGTACTTC.

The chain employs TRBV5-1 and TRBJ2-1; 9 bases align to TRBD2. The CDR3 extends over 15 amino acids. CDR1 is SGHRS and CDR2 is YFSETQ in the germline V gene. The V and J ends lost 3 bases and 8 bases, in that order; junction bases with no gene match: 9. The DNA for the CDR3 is TGCGCCAGCAGCTGGAGAGCGGGGGGCTTCGATGAGCAGTTCTTC. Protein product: CASSWRAGGFDEQFF.

CDR3 in DNA: TGTGCCAGCAGCTTAGATGGGACAGATACGCAGTATTTT. Translated, it gives CASSLDGTDTQYF. The genes are TRBV11-2 and TRBJ2-3; D remains ambiguous. This CDR3 comprises 13 residues. The germline V gene encodes CDR1 SGHAT and CDR2 FQNNGV. Trimming removed 0 bases from V and 3 bases from J, with 4 bases in between.

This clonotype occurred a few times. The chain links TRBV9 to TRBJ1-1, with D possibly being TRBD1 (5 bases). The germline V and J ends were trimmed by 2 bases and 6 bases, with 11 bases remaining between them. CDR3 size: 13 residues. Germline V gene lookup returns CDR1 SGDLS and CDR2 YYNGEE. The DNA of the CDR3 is TGTGCCAGCAGCGTTGTACAGGAAGCTGAAGCTTTCTTT. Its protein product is CASSVVQEAEAFF.

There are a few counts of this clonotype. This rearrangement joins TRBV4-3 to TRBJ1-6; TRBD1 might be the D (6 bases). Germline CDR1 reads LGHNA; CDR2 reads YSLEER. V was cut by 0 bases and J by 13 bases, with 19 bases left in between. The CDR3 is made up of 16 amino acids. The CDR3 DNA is TGCGCCAGCAGCCAAGATAAAGTGGGACACTGGTTGCCCCTCCACTTT. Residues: CASSQDKVGHWLPLHF.

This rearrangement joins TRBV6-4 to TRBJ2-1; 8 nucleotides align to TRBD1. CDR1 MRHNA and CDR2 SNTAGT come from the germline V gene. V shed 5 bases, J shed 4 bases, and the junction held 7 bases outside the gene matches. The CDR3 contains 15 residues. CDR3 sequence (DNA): TGTGCCAGCAGTCCGCAGGGGGCCGTATACAATGAGCAGTTCTTC. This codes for CASSPQGAVYNEQFF.

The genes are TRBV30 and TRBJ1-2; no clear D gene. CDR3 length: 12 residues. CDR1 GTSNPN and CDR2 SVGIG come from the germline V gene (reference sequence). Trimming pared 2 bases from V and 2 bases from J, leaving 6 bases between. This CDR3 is CAWSTRNYGYTF. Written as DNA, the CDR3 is TGTGCCTGGAGTACTAGGAACTATGGCTACACCTTC.

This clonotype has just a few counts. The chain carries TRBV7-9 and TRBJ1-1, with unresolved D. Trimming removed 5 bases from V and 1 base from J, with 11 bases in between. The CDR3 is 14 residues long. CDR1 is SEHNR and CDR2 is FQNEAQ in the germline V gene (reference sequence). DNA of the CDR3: TGTGCCAGCAGCCCCACGGGATCGAACACTGAAGCTTTCTTT. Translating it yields CASSPTGSNTEAFF.

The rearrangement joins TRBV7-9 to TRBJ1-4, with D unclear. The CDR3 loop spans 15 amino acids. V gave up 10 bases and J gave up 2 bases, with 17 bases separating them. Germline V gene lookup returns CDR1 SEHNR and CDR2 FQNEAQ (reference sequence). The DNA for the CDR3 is TGTGCCACGGGGTTTGGGCGACCTACTAATGAAAAACTGTTTTTT. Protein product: CATGFGRPTNEKLFF.

The CDR3 region is CASRRNDYTEAFF. CDR3 DNA: TGTGCCAGTAGGCGTAACGACTACACTGAAGCTTTCTTT. The chain recombines TRBV19 with TRBJ1-1; D is unclear. This CDR3 comprises 13 residues. Trimming removed 6 bases from V and 3 bases from J, with 11 bases in between. The germline V gene encodes CDR1 LNHDA and CDR2 SQIVND (reference sequence).

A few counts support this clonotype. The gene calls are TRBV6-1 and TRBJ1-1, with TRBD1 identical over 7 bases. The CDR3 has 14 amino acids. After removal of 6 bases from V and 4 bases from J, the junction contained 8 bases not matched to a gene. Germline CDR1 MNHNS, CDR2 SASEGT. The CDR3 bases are TGTGCCAGCAGCGATTACAGGGGAACCACTGAAGCTTTCTTT. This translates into CASSDYRGTTEAFF.

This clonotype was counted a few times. DNA for the CDR3: TGTGCCAGCAGCTTGGAGGGCTGGGTCTCTGGGGCCAACGTCCTGACTTTC. Amino acids: CASSLEGWVSGANVLTF. The rearrangement links TRBV5-5 to TRBJ2-6, with no clear D. The germline gives CDR1 SGHKS, CDR2 YYEKEE (reference sequence). The V gene lost 0 bases and the J gene lost 0 bases, with 10 bases spanning the gap. The CDR3 is 17 amino acids.

The CDR3 coding sequence is TGTGCCAGCAGCCAGAGGAAGAGGGACACTGAAGCTTTCTTT. This codes for CASSQRKRDTEAFF. V usage is TRBV3-1 and J usage is TRBJ1-1; D is ambiguous. Per germline, CDR1 LGHDT and CDR2 YNNKEL (reference sequence). The V and J ends lost 3 bases and 3 bases respectively, with 11 bases between them. CDR3 size: 14 residues.

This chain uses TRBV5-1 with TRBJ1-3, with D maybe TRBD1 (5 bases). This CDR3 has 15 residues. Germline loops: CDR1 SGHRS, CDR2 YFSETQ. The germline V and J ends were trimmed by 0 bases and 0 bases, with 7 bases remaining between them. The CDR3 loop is CASSLVQGSGNTIYF. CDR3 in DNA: TGCGCCAGCAGCTTGGTTCAGGGCTCTGGAAACACCATATATTTT.

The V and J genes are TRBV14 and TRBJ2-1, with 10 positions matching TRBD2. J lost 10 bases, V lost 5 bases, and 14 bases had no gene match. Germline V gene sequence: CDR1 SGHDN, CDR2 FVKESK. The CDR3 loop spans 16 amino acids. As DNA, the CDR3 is TGTGCCAGCAGCTCAGAGGCCAGCGGGGGGGCTCGAGAGCAGTTCTTC. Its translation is CASSSEASGGAREQFF.

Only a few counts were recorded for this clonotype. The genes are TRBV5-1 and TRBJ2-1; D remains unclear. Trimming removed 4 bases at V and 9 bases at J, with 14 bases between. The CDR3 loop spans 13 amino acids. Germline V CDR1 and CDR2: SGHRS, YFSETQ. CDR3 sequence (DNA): TGCGCCAGCAGCAACCCGGCCGTTAGTGAGCAGTTCTTC. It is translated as CASSNPAVSEQFF. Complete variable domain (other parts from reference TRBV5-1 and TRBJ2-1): KAGVTQTPRYLIKTRGQQVTLSCSPISGHRSVSWYQQTPGQGLQFLFEYFSETQRNKGNFPGRFSGRQFSNSRSEMNVSTLELGDSALYLCASSNPAVSEQFFGPGTRLTVL.

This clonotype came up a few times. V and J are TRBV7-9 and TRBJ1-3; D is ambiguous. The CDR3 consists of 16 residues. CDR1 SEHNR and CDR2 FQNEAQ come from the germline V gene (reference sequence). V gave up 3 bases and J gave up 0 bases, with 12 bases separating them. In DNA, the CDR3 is TGTGCCAGCAGCTTCTGGACGGGAAGCTCTGGAAACACCATATATTTT. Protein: CASSFWTGSSGNTIYF.

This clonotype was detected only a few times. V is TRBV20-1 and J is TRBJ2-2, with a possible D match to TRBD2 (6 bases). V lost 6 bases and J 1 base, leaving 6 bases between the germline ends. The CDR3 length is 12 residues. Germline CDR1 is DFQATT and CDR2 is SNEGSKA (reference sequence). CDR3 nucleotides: TGCAGTGCGGAGGGGAACACCGGGGAGCTGTTTTTT. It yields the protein CSAEGNTGELFF.

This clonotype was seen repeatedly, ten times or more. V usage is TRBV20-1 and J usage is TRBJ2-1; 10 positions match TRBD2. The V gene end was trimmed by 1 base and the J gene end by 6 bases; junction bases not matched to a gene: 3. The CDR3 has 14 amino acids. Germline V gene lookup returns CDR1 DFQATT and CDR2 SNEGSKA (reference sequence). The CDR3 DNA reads TGCAGTGCTAGAGCCCTAGCGGGGGTCAATGAGCAGTTCTTC. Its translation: CSARALAGVNEQFF.

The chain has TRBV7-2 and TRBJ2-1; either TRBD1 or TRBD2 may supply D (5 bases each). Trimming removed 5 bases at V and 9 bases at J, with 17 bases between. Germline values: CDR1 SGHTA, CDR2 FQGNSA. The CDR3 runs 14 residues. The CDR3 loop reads CASSPTPNGAEQFF. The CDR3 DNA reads TGTGCCAGCAGCCCCACCCCGAACGGGGCTGAGCAGTTCTTC.

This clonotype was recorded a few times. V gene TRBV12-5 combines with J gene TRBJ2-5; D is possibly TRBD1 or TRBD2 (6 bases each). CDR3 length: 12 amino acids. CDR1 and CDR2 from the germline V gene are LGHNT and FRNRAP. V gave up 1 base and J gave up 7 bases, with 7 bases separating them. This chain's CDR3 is CASGLEGGTQYF. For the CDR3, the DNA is TGTGCTAGTGGTTTGGAGGGGGGGACCCAGTACTTC.

CDR3 sequence: CASSLGLLNTGELFF. CDR3 bases: TGTGCCAGCAGCCTGGGACTACTAAACACCGGGGAGCTGTTTTTT. The chain has TRBV7-9 and TRBJ2-2; 7 bases match TRBD2. The CDR3 sequence is 15 residues long. Per germline, CDR1 SEHNR and CDR2 FQNEAQ (reference sequence). V was clipped by 5 bases and J by 2 bases; unmatched bases: 5.

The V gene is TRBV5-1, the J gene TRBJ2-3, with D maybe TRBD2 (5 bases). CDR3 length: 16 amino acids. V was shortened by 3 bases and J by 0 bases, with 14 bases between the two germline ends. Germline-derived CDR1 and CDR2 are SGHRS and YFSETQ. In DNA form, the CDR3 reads TGCGCCAGCAGCTCTCTAGGCGGACTGAGCACAGATACGCAGTATTTT. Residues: CASSSLGGLSTDTQYF.